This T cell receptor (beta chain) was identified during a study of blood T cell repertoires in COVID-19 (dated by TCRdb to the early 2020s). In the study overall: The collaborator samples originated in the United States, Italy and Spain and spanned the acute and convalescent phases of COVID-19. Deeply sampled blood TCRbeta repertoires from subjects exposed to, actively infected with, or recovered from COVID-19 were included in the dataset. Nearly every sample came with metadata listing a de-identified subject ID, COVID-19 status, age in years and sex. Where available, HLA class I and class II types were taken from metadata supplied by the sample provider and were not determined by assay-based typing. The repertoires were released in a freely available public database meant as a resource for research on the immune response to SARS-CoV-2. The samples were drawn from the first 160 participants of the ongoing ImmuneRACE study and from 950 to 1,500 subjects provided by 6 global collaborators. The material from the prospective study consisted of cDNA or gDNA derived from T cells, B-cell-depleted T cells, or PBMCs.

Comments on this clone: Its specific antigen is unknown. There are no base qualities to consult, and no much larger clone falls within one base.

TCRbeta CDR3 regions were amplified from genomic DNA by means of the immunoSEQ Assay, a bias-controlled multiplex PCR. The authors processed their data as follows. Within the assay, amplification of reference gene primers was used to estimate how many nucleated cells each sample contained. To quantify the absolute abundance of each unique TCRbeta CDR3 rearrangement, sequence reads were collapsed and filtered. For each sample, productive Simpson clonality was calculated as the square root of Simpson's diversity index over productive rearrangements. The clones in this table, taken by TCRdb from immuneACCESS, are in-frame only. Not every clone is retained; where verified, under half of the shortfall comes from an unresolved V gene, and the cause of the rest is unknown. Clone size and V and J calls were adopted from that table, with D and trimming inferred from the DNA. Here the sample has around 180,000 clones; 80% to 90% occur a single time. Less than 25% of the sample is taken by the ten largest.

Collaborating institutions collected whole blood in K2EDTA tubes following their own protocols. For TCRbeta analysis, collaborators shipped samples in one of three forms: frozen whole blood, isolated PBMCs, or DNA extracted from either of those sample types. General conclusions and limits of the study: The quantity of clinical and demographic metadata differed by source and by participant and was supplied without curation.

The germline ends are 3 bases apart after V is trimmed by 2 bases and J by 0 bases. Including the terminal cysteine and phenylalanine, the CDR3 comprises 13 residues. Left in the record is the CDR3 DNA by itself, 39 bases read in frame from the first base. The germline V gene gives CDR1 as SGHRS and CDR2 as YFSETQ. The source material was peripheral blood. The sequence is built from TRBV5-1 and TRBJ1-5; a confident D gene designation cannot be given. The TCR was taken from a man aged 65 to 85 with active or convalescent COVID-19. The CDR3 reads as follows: CASSFGSNQPQHF. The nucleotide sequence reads TGCGCCAGCAGCTTCGGTAGCAATCAGCCCCAGCATTTT.